This T cell receptor beta chain was found in a study of CD8+ T cells in alopecia areata. V was trimmed by 4 bases and J by 3 bases, leaving 6 bases between them. The germline V gene encodes CDR1 DFQATT and CDR2 SNEGSKA (reference sequence). The CDR3 sequence is 11 residues long. Lesional scalp punch biopsies and peripheral blood were collected from alopecia areata patients. PBMCs yielded sorted CD4+ and CD8+ T cells. The authors extracted RNA and reverse transcribed it into cDNA as the sequencing template. Method: immunoSEQ multiplex PCR; TCRdb's copy keeps in-frame clones and lacks some. This table holds about 180,000 clones, 50% to 60% found once.

The V gene is TRBV20-1, the J gene TRBJ1-2, with unresolved D. The starting material was CD4+ T cells sorted from blood, obtained at week 0. This clonotype originated in a human donor with alopecia areata. CDR3 protein: CSATGDYGYTF. The CDR3 DNA reads TGCAGTGCTACAGGAGACTATGGCTACACCTTC.